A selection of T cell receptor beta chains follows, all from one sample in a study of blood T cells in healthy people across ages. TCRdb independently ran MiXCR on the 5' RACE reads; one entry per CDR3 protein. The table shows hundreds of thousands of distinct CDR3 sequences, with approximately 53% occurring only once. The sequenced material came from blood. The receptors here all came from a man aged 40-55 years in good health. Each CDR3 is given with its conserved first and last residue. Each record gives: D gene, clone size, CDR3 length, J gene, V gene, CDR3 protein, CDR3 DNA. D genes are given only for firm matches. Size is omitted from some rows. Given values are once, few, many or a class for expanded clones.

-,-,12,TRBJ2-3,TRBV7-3,CASSSLGYTQYF,TGTGCCAGCAGCTCCCTTGGATATACGCAGTATTTT
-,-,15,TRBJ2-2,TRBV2,CASNDLPGRTGELFF,TGTGCCAGCAACGACCTCCCGGGGCGTACCGGGGAGCTGTTTTTT
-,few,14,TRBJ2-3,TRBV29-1,CSVNRGDLGDTQYF,TGCAGCGTTAATCGAGGAGACCTCGGGGATACGCAGTATTTT
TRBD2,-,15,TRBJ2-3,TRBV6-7,CASMGGGPPPHTQYF,TGTGCCAGCATGGGCGGGGGGCCCCCACCTCATACGCAGTATTTT
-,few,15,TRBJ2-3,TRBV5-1,CASSLSNPDTDTQYF,TGCGCCAGCAGCTTGAGTAATCCGGACACAGATACGCAGTATTTT
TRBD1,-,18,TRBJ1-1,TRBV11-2,CASSQLAGTVVGNTEAFF,TGTGCCAGCAGCCAGCTGGCCGGGACAGTGGTAGGGAACACTGAAGCTTTCTTT
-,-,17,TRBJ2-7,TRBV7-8,CASSFPLAGSGSYEQYF,TGTGCCAGCAGCTTTCCACTGGCAGGGTCGGGTTCCTACGAGCAGTACTTC
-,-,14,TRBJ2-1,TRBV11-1,CASTADAAYNEQFF,TGTGCCAGCACAGCGGACGCCGCCTACAATGAGCAGTTCTTC
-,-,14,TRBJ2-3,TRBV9,CASSAPPGADTQYF,TGTGCCAGCAGCGCGCCGCCAGGGGCAGATACGCAGTATTTT
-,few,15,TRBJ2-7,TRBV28,CASSWFREGGLEQYF,TGTGCCAGCAGTTGGTTTAGAGAGGGGGGACTCGAGCAGTACTTC
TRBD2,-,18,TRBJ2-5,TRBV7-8,CASSFLAGGLEVQETQYF,TGTGCCAGCAGCTTTCTAGCGGGAGGGCTAGAAGTCCAAGAGACCCAGTACTTC
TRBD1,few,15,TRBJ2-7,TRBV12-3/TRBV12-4,CASSSPLRTGYEQYF,TGTGCCAGCAGTTCCCCCCTTAGGACAGGGTACGAGCAGTACTTC
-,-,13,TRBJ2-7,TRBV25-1,CASSEFGFYEQYF,TGTGCCAGCAGTGAATTTGGGTTCTACGAGCAGTACTTC
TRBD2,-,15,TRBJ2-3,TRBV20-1,CSAGASGSSTDTQYF,TGCAGTGCTGGGGCTAGCGGGAGTAGCACAGATACGCAGTATTTT
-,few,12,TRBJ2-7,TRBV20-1,CSATTRFPEQYF,TGCAGTGCTACTACTAGATTCCCCGAGCAGTACTTC
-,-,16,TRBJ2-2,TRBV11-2,CASSPPQTYDTGELFF,TGTGCCAGCAGCCCGCCCCAGACCTATGACACCGGGGAGCTGTTTTTT
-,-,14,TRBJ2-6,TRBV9,CASRRTSGANVLTF,TGTGCCAGCAGGCGGACGAGTGGGGCCAACGTCCTGACTTTC
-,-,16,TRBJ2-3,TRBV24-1,CATSDFRQLNTDTQYF,TGTGCCACCAGTGATTTCCGACAGCTGAACACAGATACGCAGTATTTT
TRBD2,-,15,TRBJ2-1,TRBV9,CASSVEFSGSNEQFF,TGTGCCAGCAGCGTAGAGTTTAGCGGGAGCAATGAGCAGTTCTTC
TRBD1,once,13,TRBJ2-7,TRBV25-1,CASRDRVSYEQYF,TGTGCCAGCAGGGACAGGGTCTCCTACGAGCAGTACTTC